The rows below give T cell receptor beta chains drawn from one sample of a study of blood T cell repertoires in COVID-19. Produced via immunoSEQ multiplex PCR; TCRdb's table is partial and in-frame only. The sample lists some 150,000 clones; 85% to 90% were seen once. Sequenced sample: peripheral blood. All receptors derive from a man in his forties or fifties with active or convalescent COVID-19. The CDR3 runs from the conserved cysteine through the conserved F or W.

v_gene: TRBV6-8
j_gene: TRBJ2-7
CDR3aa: CASGSGTDSYEQYF

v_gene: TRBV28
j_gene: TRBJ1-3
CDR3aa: CASSLGRSTASGNTIYF

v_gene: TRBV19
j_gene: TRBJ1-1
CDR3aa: CASSIGGQGMNTEAFF

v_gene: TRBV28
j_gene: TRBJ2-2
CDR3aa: CASRRDLNTGELFF

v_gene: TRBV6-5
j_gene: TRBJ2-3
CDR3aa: CASDYTGTGTDTQYF

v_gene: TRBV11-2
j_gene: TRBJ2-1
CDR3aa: CASSLDTGPGQFF

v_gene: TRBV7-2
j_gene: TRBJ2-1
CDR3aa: CASSSGTLEQFF

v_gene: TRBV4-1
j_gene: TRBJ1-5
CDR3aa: CASSQARGGTDSNQPQHF

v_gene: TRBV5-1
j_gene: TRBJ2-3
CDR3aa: CASSLVRGRKADTQYF

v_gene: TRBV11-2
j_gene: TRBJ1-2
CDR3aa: CASSLVRIYGYTF

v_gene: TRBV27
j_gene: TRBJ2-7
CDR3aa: CASSITDSYSGQYF

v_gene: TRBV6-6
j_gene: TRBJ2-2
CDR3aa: CASSRLAPTGELFF

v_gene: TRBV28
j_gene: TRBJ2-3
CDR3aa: CAISERDTQYF

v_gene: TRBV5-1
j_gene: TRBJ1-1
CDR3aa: CASSLDEGAEAFF

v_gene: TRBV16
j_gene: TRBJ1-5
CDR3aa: CASSLAGTHQPQHF

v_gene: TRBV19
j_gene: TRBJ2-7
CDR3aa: CASSIEAGAYEQYF